This T cell receptor beta chain was identified in a study of blood T cell repertoires in COVID-19 (dated by TCRdb to 2020 to 2021). At the level of the whole study: The collaborator samples originated in the United States, Italy and Spain and spanned the acute and convalescent phases of COVID-19. The material from the prospective study consisted of cDNA or gDNA derived from T cells, B-cell-depleted T cells, or PBMCs. Subjects who had been exposed to COVID-19, were actively infected with it, or had recovered from it provided the deeply sampled blood TCRbeta repertoires that made up the dataset. The repertoires were made available in a free public database intended to serve as a resource for research on the immune response to SARS-CoV-2. Samples were obtained from the ongoing ImmuneRACE study (first 160 participants) and from some 1,300 subjects provided by 6 global collaborators. Sample metadata almost always included a de-identified subject ID, COVID-19 status, age in years and sex. Where available, HLA class I and class II types were obtained from metadata supplied by the sample provider rather than from assay-based typing.

From its cysteine to its phenylalanine, the CDR3 spans 19 amino acids. Just CDR3 DNA is preserved here, 57 bases in frame from base 1. Of note for this clone: The antigen it binds to is not known. Per-nucleotide qualities are absent, and no much larger clonotype sits a single base away.

TCRbeta CDR3 regions were amplified from genomic DNA using the immunoSEQ Assay, a bias-controlled multiplex PCR. Turning to the authors' computational methods: Nucleated cell counts per sample were estimated from amplification of reference gene primers within the assay. Sequence reads were collapsed and filtered to measure the absolute abundance of every unique TCRbeta CDR3 rearrangement. For each sample, productive Simpson clonality was calculated as the square root of Simpson's diversity index over productive rearrangements. Held by TCRdb, this immuneACCESS table contains in-frame sequences only and omits some clones. Under half of the omission traces to an unresolved V gene where checked; the cause of the rest is unknown. V and J calls plus clone size are reproduced from that table; the DNA served to infer D and trimming. The sample table holds some 320,000 clones, of which under 95% were seen once. In total, the top ten clones hold 2% to 3% of the sample.

Here is what the overall study found, with its caveats: Clinical and demographic metadata were provided uncurated, with the amount varying by source and participant.

In the prospective study, participants were about 18 to 95 years old, resided in 25 or so geographic areas of the United States, and were enrolled through a virtual design. Cohort assignment in the prospective study relied on participant-reported clinical history from a screening survey and a study questionnaire. Recovered participants in ImmuneRACE Cohort 3 were defined as having two consecutive negative NP/OP PCR tests, clearance from a healthcare professional, or resolution of symptoms. In the prospective study, whole blood, serum and a nasopharyngeal or oropharyngeal swab were collected from each participant by mobile phlebotomists. Additional blood draws and questionnaires over a 2-month period could optionally be provided by prospective study participants. Blood samples from the prospective study were shipped frozen or at room temperature prior to DNA extraction.

The sequence was collected from a man between 60 and 75 years old who had recovered from COVID-19. The V and J genes are TRBV21-1 and TRBJ2-3; the table's D gene call, TRBD2, was not cross checked with the DNA. TRBV21-1 is a pseudogene locus. Material for sequencing was PBMCs or T cells enriched from blood (not recorded which). At the DNA level, the sequence is TGTGCCAGCAGCAAAAGTCCTTGCGCAAGCGGGAGGGCCGCAGATACGCAGTATTTT. This yields the protein CASSKSPCASGRAADTQYF.